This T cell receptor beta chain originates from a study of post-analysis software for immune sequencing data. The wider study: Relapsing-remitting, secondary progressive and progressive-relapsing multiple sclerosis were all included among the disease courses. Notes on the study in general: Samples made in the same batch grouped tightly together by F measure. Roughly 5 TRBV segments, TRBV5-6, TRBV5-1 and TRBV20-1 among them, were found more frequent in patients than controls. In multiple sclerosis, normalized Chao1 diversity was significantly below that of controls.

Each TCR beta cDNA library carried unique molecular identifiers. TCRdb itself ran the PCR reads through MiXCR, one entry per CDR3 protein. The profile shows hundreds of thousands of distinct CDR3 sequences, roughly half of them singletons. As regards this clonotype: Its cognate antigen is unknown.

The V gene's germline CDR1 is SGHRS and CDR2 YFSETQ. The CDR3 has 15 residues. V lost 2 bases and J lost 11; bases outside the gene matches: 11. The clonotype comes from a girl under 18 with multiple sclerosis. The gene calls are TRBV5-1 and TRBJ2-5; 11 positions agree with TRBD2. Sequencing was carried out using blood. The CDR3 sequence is CASSFGLAGYNEQYF. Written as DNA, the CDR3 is TGCGCCAGCAGCTTCGGACTAGCGGGCTACAATGAGCAGTACTTC.